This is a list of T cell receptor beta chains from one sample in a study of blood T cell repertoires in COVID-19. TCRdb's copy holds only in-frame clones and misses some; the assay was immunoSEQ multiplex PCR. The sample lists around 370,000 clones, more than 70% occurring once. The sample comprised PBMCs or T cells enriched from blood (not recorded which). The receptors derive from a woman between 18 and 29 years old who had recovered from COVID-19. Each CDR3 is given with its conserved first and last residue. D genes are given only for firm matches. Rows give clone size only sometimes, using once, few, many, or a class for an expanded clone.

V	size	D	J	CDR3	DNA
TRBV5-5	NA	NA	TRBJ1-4	CASRFTSSTNEKLFF	TGTGCCAGCAGGTTTACTTCATCAACTAATGAAAAACTGTTTTTT
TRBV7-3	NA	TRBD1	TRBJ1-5	CASSSGQGINQPQHF	TGTGCCAGCAGCTCGGGACAGGGGATCAATCAGCCCCAGCATTTT
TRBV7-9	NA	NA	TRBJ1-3	CASSPGGGSGGNTIYF	TGTGCCAGCAGCCCCGGGGGGGGATCTGGTGGAAACACCATATATTTT
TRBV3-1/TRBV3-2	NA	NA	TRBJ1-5	CASSQISSGPQHF	TGTGCCAGCAGTCAAATCAGCTCAGGGCCCCAGCATTTT
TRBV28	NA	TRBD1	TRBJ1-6	CASKKGQGNNSPLHF	TGTGCCAGCAAAAAGGGACAGGGAAATAATTCACCCCTCCACTTT
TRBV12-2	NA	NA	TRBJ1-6	CASRSNRDRGSSYNSPLHF	TGTGCAAGTCGCTCAAACCGGGACAGGGGAAGCTCCTATAATTCACCCCTCCACTTT
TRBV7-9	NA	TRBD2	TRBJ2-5	CASSFIRASGQETQYF	TGTGCCAGCAGCTTTATAAGGGCTAGCGGACAAGAGACCCAGTACTTC
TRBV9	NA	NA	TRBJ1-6	CASSALARNSPLHF	TGTGCCAGCAGCGCGCTGGCGCGGAATTCACCCCTCCACTTT
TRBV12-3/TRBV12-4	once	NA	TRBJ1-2	CASSPDEGYGYTF	TGTGCCAGCAGCCCCGATGAGGGCTATGGCTACACCTTC
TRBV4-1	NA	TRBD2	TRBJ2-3	CASSQVGLAGTDTQYF	TGCGCCAGCAGCCAGGTGGGACTAGCGGGCACAGATACGCAGTATTTT
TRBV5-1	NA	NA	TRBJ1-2	CASSLLGVDYGYTF	TGCGCCAGCAGCTTGCTAGGGGTGGACTATGGCTACACCTTC
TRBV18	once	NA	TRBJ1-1	CASSRQVNTEAFF	TGTGCCAGCTCACGACAGGTGAACACTGAAGCTTTCTTT
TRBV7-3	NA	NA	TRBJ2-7	CASSPDEGYEQYF	TGTGCCAGCAGCCCAGACGAGGGTTACGAGCAGTACTTC
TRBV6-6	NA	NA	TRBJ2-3	CASSPFKKGPTSTDTQYF	TGTGCCAGCAGTCCCTTTAAGAAGGGGCCCACTAGCACAGATACGCAGTATTTT
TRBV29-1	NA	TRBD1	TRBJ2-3	CSVQDRGRVTDTQYF	TGCAGCGTCCAAGACAGGGGGCGGGTCACAGATACGCAGTATTTT
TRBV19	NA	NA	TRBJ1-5	CASSIGGRGGYSNQPQHF	TGTGCCAGTAGTATAGGGGGTCGGGGAGGTTATAGCAATCAGCCCCAGCATTTT
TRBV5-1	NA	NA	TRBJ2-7	CASSLSLSYEQYF	TGCGCCAGCAGTTTATCCCTCTCCTACGAGCAGTACTTC
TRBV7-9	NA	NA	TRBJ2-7	CASSFSGSDEQYF	TGTGCCAGCAGCTTTTCAGGGTCGGACGAGCAGTACTTC
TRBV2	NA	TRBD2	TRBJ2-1	CASSEERAGGDNEQFF	TGTGCCAGCAGTGAAGAAAGGGCGGGGGGTGACAATGAGCAGTTCTTC
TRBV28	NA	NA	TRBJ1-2	CASELDRLGGYTF	TGTGCCAGCGAGCTCGACAGACTGGGTGGCTACACCTTC
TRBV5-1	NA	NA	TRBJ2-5	CASSLGQTLEETQYF	TGCGCCAGCAGCTTGGGACAGACCTTAGAAGAGACCCAGTACTTC
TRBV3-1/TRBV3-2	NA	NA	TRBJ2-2	CASSPLGYTGELFF	TGTGCCAGCAGCCCACTAGGTTACACCGGGGAGCTGTTTTTT
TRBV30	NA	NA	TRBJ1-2	CAWSASGNYGYTF	TGTGCCTGGAGTGCCTCGGGAAACTATGGCTACACCTTC
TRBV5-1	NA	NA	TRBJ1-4	CASRRANEKLFF	TGCGCCAGCAGGAGGGCTAATGAAAAACTGTTTTTT
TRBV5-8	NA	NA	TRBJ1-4	CASKPSGAIQLFF	TGTGCCAGCAAACCGAGCGGGGCAATTCAGCTGTTTTTT
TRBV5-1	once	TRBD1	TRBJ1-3	CASSWDPTDRATGNTIYF	TGCGCCAGCAGCTGGGACCCTACCGACAGGGCTACTGGAAACACCATATATTTT
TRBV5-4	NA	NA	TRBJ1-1	CASSFTGTPEAFF	TGTGCCAGCAGCTTCACGGGGACACCTGAAGCTTTCTTT
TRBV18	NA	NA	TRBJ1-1	CASSLQGRNTEAFF	TGTGCCAGCTCACTCCAGGGCAGGAACACTGAAGCTTTCTTT
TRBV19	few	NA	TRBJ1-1	CASSTGVETEAFF	TGTGCCAGTAGTACCGGGGTGGAGACTGAAGCTTTCTTT
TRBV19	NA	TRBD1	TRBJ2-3	CASSLSGTGAWTDTQYF	TGTGCCAGTAGTTTATCCGGGACAGGGGCCTGGACAGATACGCAGTATTTT
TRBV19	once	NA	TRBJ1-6	CASSIEGRVSPLHF	TGTGCCAGTAGTATAGAGGGCAGGGTTTCACCCCTCCACTTT
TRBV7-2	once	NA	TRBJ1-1	CASSQIKQRNTEAFF	TGTGCCAGCAGCCAGATCAAACAAAGAAACACTGAAGCTTTCTTT
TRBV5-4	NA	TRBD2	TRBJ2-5	CASSPSRGAGETQYF	TGTGCCAGCAGCCCCTCGCGGGGGGCGGGAGAGACCCAGTACTTC
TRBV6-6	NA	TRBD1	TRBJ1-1	CASSALGTENTEAFF	TGTGCCAGCAGTGCCCTTGGGACAGAGAACACTGAAGCTTTCTTT
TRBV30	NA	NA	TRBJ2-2	CAWSVSRFGELFF	TGTGCCTGGAGTGTAAGTCGGTTCGGGGAGCTGTTTTTT
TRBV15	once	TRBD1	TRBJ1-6	CATSREGDRGSPLHF	TGTGCCACCAGCAGAGAGGGAGACAGGGGGTCACCCCTCCACTTT
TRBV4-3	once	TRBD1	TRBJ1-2	CASSQERDRAAYGYTF	TGCGCCAGCAGCCAAGAGAGGGACAGGGCAGCCTATGGCTACACCTTC
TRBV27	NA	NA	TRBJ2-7	CASSPGTNHYEQYF	TGTGCCAGCAGTCCCGGGACAAACCACTACGAGCAGTACTTC
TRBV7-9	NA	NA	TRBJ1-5	CASSLDADYNQPQHF	TGTGCCAGCAGCTTAGACGCGGACTATAATCAGCCCCAGCATTTT
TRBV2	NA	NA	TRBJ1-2	CASGQNRQDGYTF	TGTGCCAGCGGACAGAACAGGCAGGATGGCTACACCTTC
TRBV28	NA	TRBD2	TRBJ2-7	CASAGTSYEQYF	TGTGCCAGCGCCGGGACTAGCTACGAGCAGTACTTC
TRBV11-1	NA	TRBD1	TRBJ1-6	CASSRGQVNSPLHF	TGTGCCAGCAGCCGCGGACAGGTTAATTCACCCCTCCACTTT
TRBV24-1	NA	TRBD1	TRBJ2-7	CATSETGYGQYF	TGTGCCACCAGTGAGACAGGGTACGGGCAGTACTTC
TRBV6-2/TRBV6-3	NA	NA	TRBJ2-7	CASSYSAVYEQYF	TGTGCCAGCAGTTACTCAGCGGTTTACGAGCAGTACTTC
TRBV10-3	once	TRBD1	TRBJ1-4	CAISMGQGKPNEKLFF	TGTGCCATCAGTATGGGACAGGGGAAACCTAATGAAAAACTGTTTTTT